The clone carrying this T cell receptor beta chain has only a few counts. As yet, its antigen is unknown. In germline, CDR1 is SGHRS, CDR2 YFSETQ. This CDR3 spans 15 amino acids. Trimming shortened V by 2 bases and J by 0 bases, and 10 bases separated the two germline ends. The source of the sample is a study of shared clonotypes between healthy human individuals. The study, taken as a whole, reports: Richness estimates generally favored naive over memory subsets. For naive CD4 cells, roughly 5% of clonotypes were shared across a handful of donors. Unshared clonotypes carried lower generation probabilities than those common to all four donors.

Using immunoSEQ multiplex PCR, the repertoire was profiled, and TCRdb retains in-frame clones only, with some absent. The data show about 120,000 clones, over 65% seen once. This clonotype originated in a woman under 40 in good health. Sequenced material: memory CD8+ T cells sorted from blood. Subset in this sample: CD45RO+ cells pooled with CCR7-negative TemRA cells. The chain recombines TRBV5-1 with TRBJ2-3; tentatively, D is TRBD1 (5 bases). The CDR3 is CASSLGQTSTDTQYF. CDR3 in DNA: TGCGCCAGCAGCTTAGGACAAACTAGCACAGATACGCAGTATTTT. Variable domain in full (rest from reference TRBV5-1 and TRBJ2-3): KAGVTQTPRYLIKTRGQQVTLSCSPISGHRSVSWYQQTPGQGLQFLFEYFSETQRNKGNFPGRFSGRQFSNSRSEMNVSTLELGDSALYLCASSLGQTSTDTQYFGPGTRLTVL.